This record looks at one T cell receptor (beta chain) sequence and its context. The antigen remains unidentified. This sample is part of a study of T-cell reconstitution after alpha-beta-depleted transplantation in children. The CDR3 length is 14 residues. J gave up 7 bases and V 8 bases, and 11 bases lay outside the gene matches. Germline loops: CDR1 MDHEN, CDR2 SYDVKM. Study outcomes and limitations: It was reported that alpha-beta T cells came from several hundred expanded graft clones (about two months after transplant).

A library of TCRbeta sequences, prepared with unique molecular identifiers, was generated. MiXCR was run by TCRdb on the PCR reads, yielding one entry per CDR3 protein. Counted here are about 250,000 distinct CDR3 sequences, approximately 24% occurring once; the ten biggest clones make up about 5%. The sequence was collected from a female patient between 2 and 15 years old who had a stem cell transplant for congenital amegakaryocytic thrombocytopenia, so the T cells may come from the graft donor. This chain connects TRBV28 to TRBJ1-5; 7 nucleotides align to TRBD1. The sample here was PBMCs, mostly from graft donor cells, taken 360 days after TCRalphabeta/CD19-depleted stem cell transplant. CDR3 loop: CASWKTGIGQPQHF. The CDR3 DNA follows: TGTGCCAGCTGGAAGACAGGGATTGGACAGCCCCAGCATTTT. Together with reference TRBV28 and TRBJ1-5, the CDR3 gives the full variable domain: DVKVTQSSRYLVKRTGEKVFLECVQDMDHENMFWYRQDPGLGLRLIYFSYDVKMKEKGDIPEGYSVSREKKERFSLILESASTNQTSMYLCASWKTGIGQPQHFGDGTRLSIL.